This passage covers 20 T cell receptor beta chains from one sample sequenced in a study of cytomegalovirus exposure and HLA in healthy donors (dated by TCRdb to about 2017). Library preparation used the immunoSEQ multiplex PCR assay. For the multiplex PCR, a mixture combining 60 forward primers for TCR Vbeta segments and 13 reverse primers for TCR Jbeta segments was used. What TCRdb holds here is the immuneACCESS table cut down to in-frame rearrangements. Part of the clones is not present; checked against another copy, under half of the missing clones reflect an unresolved V gene, and the others are unexplained. This sample lists 150,000 to 200,000 clones; 60% to 80% were detected once. The leading ten clones occupy 0.85% to 1% of the sample. Sequences were obtained from PBMCs. These receptor sequences come from a woman aged 45-65 years in good health and CMV-seropositive.

This chain uses TRBV5-6 with TRBJ2-3, with 11 bases aligning to TRBD2. The CDR3 is 17 residues long. Trimming removed 0 bases from V and 4 bases from J; junction bases left unmatched: 7. CDR1 and CDR2 (germline): SGHDT, YYEEEE. Here the CDR3 reads CASSLGLAGFDADTQYF. In DNA form, the CDR3 reads TGTGCCAGCAGCTTGGGACTAGCGGGGTTTGATGCAGATACGCAGTATTTT.

A word on this clone: This likely comes from a read error, as the CDR3 has no conserved phenylalanine or tryptophan at its end. The chain recombines TRBV4-1 with TRBJ1-2; the match to TRBD1 covers 8 bases. There are 15 residues in the CDR3. Unmatched junction bases numbered 8, after V lost 0 bases and J lost 8 bases. CDR1 and CDR2 (germline): MGHRA, YSYEKL. In DNA form, the CDR3 reads TGCGCCAGCAGCCAAGATTTGCCAGGGGGCTTCGGCTACACCGTC. This encodes CASSQDLPGGFGYTV.

The genes are TRBV29-1 and TRBJ2-6; TRBD1 matches 7 bases. The CDR3 runs 15 residues. Germline V CDR1 and CDR2: SQVTM, ANQGSEA. The V segment lost 4 bases and the J segment 0 bases; nucleotides outside the gene matches: 3. CDR3 bases: TGCAGCGTTGGACAGGGATTCTCTGGGGCCAACGTCCTGACTTTC. Residues: CSVGQGFSGANVLTF.

V usage is TRBV18 and J usage is TRBJ2-7; D ambiguous. The CDR3 spans 15 residues. V lost 3 bases and J lost 5, with 17 bases in between. The germline V gene has CDR1 KGHSH and CDR2 LQKENI. The CDR3 loop reads CASSPSPRNPNEQYF. In DNA, the CDR3 is TGTGCCAGCTCACCCAGCCCCAGGAACCCCAACGAGCAGTACTTC.

V is TRBV6-5 and J is TRBJ2-7; D call uncertain. This CDR3 has 16 amino acids. V dropped 0 bases and J dropped 2 bases, with 14 bases sitting between them. CDR1 and CDR2 from the germline V gene are MNHEY and SVGAGI. The CDR3 loop is CASSYSKSEITYEQYF. In nucleotides, the CDR3 is TGTGCCAGCAGTTACTCGAAATCGGAGATAACCTACGAGCAGTACTTC.

This clone occurred a few times. The chain recombines TRBV4-3 with TRBJ2-3; 12 nucleotides agree with TRBD2. This CDR3 comprises 15 residues. From germline, CDR1 is LGHNA and CDR2 YSLEER. V lost 0 bases to trimming and J lost 11 bases; unmatched junction nucleotides: 6. This chain's CDR3 is CASSQDLLAGGRQYF. DNA of the CDR3: TGCGCCAGCAGCCAAGATTTACTAGCGGGGGGCCGGCAGTATTTT.

This clone came up once. The chain has TRBV7-9 and TRBJ1-2, with TRBD1 matching 8 bases. This CDR3 is 14 amino acids long. Germline-derived CDR1 and CDR2 are SEHNR and FQNEAQ (reference sequence). The V and J ends lost 4 bases and 4 bases, in that order; junction bases with no gene match: 5. The DNA of the CDR3 is TGTGCCAGCAGCTCCCAGGGGGCGGGCTATGGCTACACCTTC. Translated: CASSSQGAGYGYTF. Full variable domain (outside the CDR3, taken from reference TRBV7-9 and TRBJ1-2): DTGVSQNPRHKITKRGQNVTFRCDPISEHNRLYWYRQTLGQGPEFLTYFQNEAQLEKSRLLSDRFSAERPKGSFSTLEIQRTEQGDSAMYLCASSSQGAGYGYTFGSGTRLTVV.

This chain joins TRBV5-6 and TRBJ1-5, with D possibly TRBD1 on 6 matching bases. CDR3 size: 14 residues. Trimming removed 6 bases from V and 5 bases from J, with 15 bases in between. Germline CDR1 and CDR2: SGHDT and YYEEEE. The CDR3 loop is CASTIRGWDQPQHF. CDR3 sequence (DNA): TGTGCCAGCACGATAAGGGGGTGGGATCAGCCCCAGCATTTT.

The V and J genes are TRBV7-9 and TRBJ1-2, with 8 bases aligning to TRBD1. The CDR3 loop spans 14 amino acids. CDR1 is SEHNR and CDR2 is FQNEAQ in the germline V gene (reference sequence). The V and J ends lost 3 bases and 6 bases, in that order; junction bases with no gene match: 6. The CDR3 reads CASSFGQGADGYTF. For the CDR3, the DNA is TGTGCCAGCAGCTTCGGGCAGGGGGCGGATGGCTACACCTTC.

This chain connects TRBV10-3 to TRBJ2-3; D is perhaps TRBD2 (6 bases). This CDR3 spans 13 amino acids. V was trimmed by 10 bases and J by 2 bases, leaving 13 bases between them. CDR1 is ENHRY and CDR2 is SYGVKD in the germline V gene. The CDR3 DNA follows: TGTGCCACCCGGGCGGGAATCACAGATACGCAGTATTTT. Protein: CATRAGITDTQYF.

The table lists this clone with a count of one. The V and J genes are TRBV19 and TRBJ1-1, with D possibly TRBD1 on 6 matching bases. The length of the CDR3 is 14 residues. Trimming stripped 5 bases from V and 4 bases from J, with 14 bases between. The germline gives CDR1 LNHDA, CDR2 SQIVND (reference sequence). CDR3 region: CASSPGVGFTEAFF. CDR3 sequence (DNA): TGTGCCAGTAGTCCAGGGGTGGGATTCACTGAAGCTTTCTTT.

The J gene is TRBJ2-1, the V gene TRBV19, with TRBD2 matching 8 bases. Germline loops: CDR1 LNHDA, CDR2 SQIVND (reference sequence). Germline trimming cut 6 bases from V and 4 bases from J; bases unmatched to any gene: 11. This CDR3 spans 16 amino acids. The chain's CDR3 is CASSSASGSEYNEQFF. The CDR3 nucleotides read TGTGCCAGTAGCTCCGCAAGCGGGAGTGAGTACAATGAGCAGTTCTTC.

The chain couples TRBV7-6 to TRBJ2-3; the match to TRBD1 covers 7 bases. From germline, CDR1 is SGHVS and CDR2 FNYEAQ. The CDR3 is made up of 16 amino acids. With 5 bases clipped from V and 4 bases from J, the junction kept 12 bases outside the gene matches. The CDR3: CASSRPETGFSDTQYF. The DNA of the CDR3 is TGTGCCAGCAGCCGTCCCGAGACAGGGTTTTCAGATACGCAGTATTTT.

This clone was counted a few times. The chain combines TRBV4-1 with TRBJ1-2, with D perhaps matching TRBD1 (5 bases). This CDR3 comprises 15 residues. V was shortened by 0 bases and J by 5 bases, with 13 bases between the two germline ends. The germline CDR1 and CDR2 sequences are MGHRA and YSYEKL. The CDR3 DNA follows: TGCGCCAGCAGCCAAGATCGTCAGGGCCGTTATGGCTACACCTTC. Amino acid sequence: CASSQDRQGRYGYTF.

J is TRBJ2-1 and V is TRBV6-1, with a weak D call TRBD2 (6 bases). This CDR3 contains 14 residues. V lost 1 base, J lost 11 bases, and 15 bases lay in between. Per the germline V gene, CDR1 is MNHNS and CDR2 is SASEGT. As DNA, the CDR3 is TGTGCCAGCAGTGAAGATTGGGTGGGGGGAAAGCAGTTCTTC. It specifies CASSEDWVGGKQFF.

The rearrangement joins TRBV5-1 to TRBJ2-7; a possible D gene is TRBD1 (5 bases). V was cut by 4 bases and J by 1 base, with 9 bases left in between. This CDR3 is 13 amino acids long. Germline CDR1 SGHRS, CDR2 YFSETQ. The CDR3 bases are TGCGCCAGCAGCCCCCAGGGTTCCTACGAGCAGTACTTC. It specifies CASSPQGSYEQYF.

The V call is TRBV28, the J call TRBJ2-5; 7 bases align to TRBD2. The CDR3 runs 15 residues. Trimming took 3 bases from V and 4 from J; bases not matched to a gene: 8. Germline CDR1 MDHEN, CDR2 SYDVKM. The CDR3 spells CASSFRGGAGETQYF. DNA for the CDR3: TGTGCCAGCAGTTTCCGGGGAGGGGCCGGAGAGACCCAGTACTTC.

The rearrangement joins TRBV19 to TRBJ1-5; D ambiguous. CDR1 is LNHDA and CDR2 is SQIVND in the germline V gene (reference sequence). This CDR3 has 15 residues. The V end was cut by 7 bases, the J end by 2 bases, with 15 bases between. The CDR3 bases are TGTGCCAGTACCCTAGAGCAGATAGGCAATCAGCCCCAGCATTTT. Residues: CASTLEQIGNQPQHF.

This clone showed up just once. This rearrangement joins TRBV27 to TRBJ2-1, with a weak D call TRBD1 (6 bases). Germline V gives CDR1 MNHEY, CDR2 SMNVEV (reference sequence). The V and J ends lost 8 bases and 5 bases respectively, with 13 bases between them. CDR3 length: 13 residues. CDR3 DNA sequence: TGTGCCAGCGTCCCGGACAGTCACAATGAGCAGTTCTTC. Protein sequence: CASVPDSHNEQFF.

This rearrangement joins TRBV19 to TRBJ2-7, with 11 bases lining up with TRBD1. Per the germline V gene, CDR1 is LNHDA and CDR2 is SQIVND (reference sequence). The V segment lost 5 bases and the J segment 5 bases; nucleotides outside the gene matches: 8. The CDR3 is 15 amino acids. CDR3 protein: CASSAGTGGRDEQYF. Here the CDR3 DNA reads TGTGCCAGTAGTGCGGGGACAGGGGGTAGGGACGAGCAGTACTTC.